This T cell receptor beta chain comes out of a study of PD-1 blockade in classical Hodgkin lymphoma. Germline-derived CDR1 and CDR2 are SGHVS and FNYEAQ. The ends were cut back, 5 bases at V and 7 bases at J, with 12 bases in the middle. The CDR3 runs 13 residues. This clone is classed as medium-sized. Brentuximab vedotin exposure varied among the patients, all of whom had relapsed after autologous stem cell transplantation. Sequenced by immunoSEQ multiplex PCR; TCRdb stores in-frame clones only, minus some. The sample has about 13,000 clones; around 77% are singletons. Sequencing was performed on peripheral blood mononuclear cells (PBMCs), taken at baseline. V and J are TRBV7-6 and TRBJ2-1; D may be TRBD2 (5 bases). The sequence came from a human donor with classical Hodgkin lymphoma. The CDR3 sequence is CASSPGAVNEQFF. Written as DNA, the CDR3 is TGTGCCAGCAGCCCAGGAGCGGTGAATGAGCAGTTCTTC.